This entry is about one T cell receptor (beta chain). This clonotype has just one count. No cognate antigen has been identified for it. The missing conserved phenylalanine or tryptophan at the end of this CDR3 makes a read error likely. This specimen belongs to a study of blood T cells in healthy people across ages (dated by TCRdb to 2015 to 2017). For the study in its entirety: In model experiments, template switching captured roughly one uniquely barcoded TCR beta cDNA molecule for every two T cells. Donors were grouped into four age groups: young (average roughly 16 years), middle-aged (39), aged (approximately 58) and long-lived (around 82). To avoid experimental bias, donors of different ages were distributed randomly across sequencing lanes. Age-related changes in TCR beta repertoire diversity were measured in the study by deep sequencing normalized with unique cDNA molecular identifiers. Two additional independent replicas of 1 million unique cDNA reads from the same blood draw were analyzed for two donors (one aged 18 to 30 and one aged 80 or older).

The 39 donors, aged about 6 to 90 years, were systemically healthy Caucasian individuals from Russia. Each donor gave around 9.8 milliliters of peripheral blood, collected into EDTA-treated Vacutainer tubes. Ficoll-Paque density-gradient centrifugation was used to isolate PBMCs, with at least 6 million per sample. Trizol reagent was used to extract total RNA from PBMCs, with at least 5 micrograms per sample. For every donor, an aliquot of PBMCs went through flow cytometry to measure the percentages of naive CD45RAhigh/CD27high T cells. After removal of 2 bases from V and 8 bases from J, the junction retains 9 bases not matched to a gene. The CDR3 sequence runs 16 residues, both termini included. Just CDR3 DNA is preserved here, 48 bases in frame from base 1. The germline V gene provides CDR1 SGHTA and CDR2 FQGNSA. The library was made by 5' RACE. Sequencing took place on an Illumina HiSeq 2500. A second about 7 to 12 cycle PCR used a sample-barcoded 5' primer and a J-beta primer mix. A unique molecular identifier was introduced onto each TCR beta cDNA molecule by a template-switch 5' adaptor carrying 12 random nucleotides. At least 2.5 million CDR3-containing paired-end reads were obtained from each sample. First-strand cDNA synthesis was performed from all RNA using the Mint cDNA synthesis kit, with priming by a TRBC-specific oligonucleotide. Following uracil-DNA glycosylase treatment, all cDNA underwent a first 18-cycle PCR with the universal primers M1SS and BC2_uni_R. In the paper's pipeline: Normalization of each sample was performed by random selection of 1 million high-quality reads, each carrying a distinct molecular identifier. Reads with shared molecular identifiers were discarded instead of being binned into consensus sequences. CDR3 identification, clonotype clustering and error correction used MiTCR with a Q25 quality threshold and the strictest error-elimination algorithm. A nonparametric unseen species model with Euler transformation was used to estimate a lower bound on total TCR beta diversity. Through fastp at Q25 and MiXCR, TCRdb rebuilt clones from the public reads, retaining in-frame beta chains. Merged by CDR3 protein, the rows form single entries marked with the most common genes and DNA. TCRdb's processing, not the authors' own work, is the source of the V and J calls. The sample includes around 870,000 distinct CDR3 sequences, with around 30% observed a single time. The top ten clonotypes cover 17% of the sample.

On the study overall, not on this receptor specifically: Observed TCR beta diversity per million T cells fell roughly linearly with age, and a significant reduction was already apparent by age roughly 41. Bulk unsorted PBMC profiling prevented conclusive comparison of naive and antigen-experienced compartments. Estimates of total diversity from one million sequenced T cells were regarded as lower bounds and underestimates. Because donor CMV infection status was unknown, age-related changes in expanded clonotypes were potentially confounded. Compared with the aged group, more naive CD4+ T cells, fewer expanded clones and increased TCR diversity were shown by the long-lived group, suggesting age selection. Observed TCR beta diversity correlated strongly with the percentage of naive T cells measured by flow cytometry.

The TCR originated in a woman of 80 years or more in good health. Input material: blood. This chain joins TRBV7-2 to TRBJ2-1, and 10 junction bases match TRBD2. In nucleotides, the sequence is TGTGCCAGCAGCTTATTGGCAGCGGGGGGGCAGGATGAGCAGTTCTCC. Translated, this gives CASSLLAAGGQDEQFS.